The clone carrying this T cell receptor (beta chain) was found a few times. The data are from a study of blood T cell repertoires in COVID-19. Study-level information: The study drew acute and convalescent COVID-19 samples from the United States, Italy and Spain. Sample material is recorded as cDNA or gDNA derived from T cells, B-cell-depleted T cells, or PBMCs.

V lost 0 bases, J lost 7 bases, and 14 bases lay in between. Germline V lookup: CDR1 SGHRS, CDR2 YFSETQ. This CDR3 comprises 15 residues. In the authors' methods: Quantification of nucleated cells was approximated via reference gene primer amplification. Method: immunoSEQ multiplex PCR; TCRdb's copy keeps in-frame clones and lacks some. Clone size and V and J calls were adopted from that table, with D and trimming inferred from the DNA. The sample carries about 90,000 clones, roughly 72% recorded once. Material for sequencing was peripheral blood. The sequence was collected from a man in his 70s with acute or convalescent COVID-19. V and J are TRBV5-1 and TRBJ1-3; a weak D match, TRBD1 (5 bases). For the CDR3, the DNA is TGCGCCAGCAGCTTGGTCGGGGGTGGAGCGAACACCATATATTTT. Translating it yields CASSLVGGGANTIYF.